The clone carrying this TCR beta chain showed up many times. Tregs were sorted as CD4+CD25+CD127-/low cells. The CDR3 is 11 amino acids. Germline CDR1 is KGHDR and CDR2 is SFDVKD. V was clipped by 10 bases and J by 8 bases, with 11 bases between them. Constant-region reverse primers amplified full-length variable regions, followed by semi-nested Nested Universal Primer A PCR. TCRdb recomputed calls from the 5' RACE reads with MiXCR, one row per CDR3 protein. Here the sample spans around 55,000 distinct CDR3 sequences, more than 20% being singletons. The chain combines TRBV24-1 with TRBJ2-1; D uncertain. This sequence was found in a female donor with breast cancer. The sample was tumor-infiltrating Tregs sorted from the breast tumor. CDR3: CATSFRDEQFF. The CDR3, as DNA: TGTGCCACTAGCTTTCGGGATGAGCAGTTCTTC.